Sequencing of this T cell receptor beta chain was carried out in a study of regulatory T cells in long-lasting Graves disease. This clonotype came up many times. Arm-PCR of CDR3 regions with iRepertoire HTBI primers generated TCR beta libraries. One entry per CDR3 protein, called by TCRdb with MiXCR from the multiplex PCR reads. The sample contains about 430,000 distinct CDR3 sequences, roughly 15% of which appear only once. The time point here: newly diagnosed GD, antithyroid drugs for less than 3 months. Construction of the TCR library relied on RNA isolated from PBMCs. Staff took approximately 10 milliliters of peripheral blood and put it into EDTA tubes. These data were likewise used in another study, on T cells in Graves' hyperthyroidism and ophthalmopathy. That source adds: Not enrolled were patients with uncontrolled infection, other autoimmune disease, pregnancy or lactation. Initially, a first-round RT-PCR of the TCR CDR3 employed the HTBI primer set.

This clonotype was sampled from a middle-aged woman with Graves disease. The source material was peripheral blood mononuclear cells (PBMCs), sampled at new diagnosis, from a patient treated with antithyroid drugs.

This CDR3 is CASSIDPGHYEQYF. CDR3 sequence (DNA): TGTGCCAGTAGTATAGATCCGGGCCACTACGAGCAGTACTTC. This sequence joins TRBV19 and TRBJ2-7; D gene uncertain. Trimming removed 0 bases from V and 3 bases from J, with 9 bases in between. CDR3 length equals 14 residues. In germline, CDR1 is LNHDA, CDR2 SQIVND (reference sequence).